Listed below are T cell receptor beta chains from one sample, sequenced in a study of spatial heterogeneity in lung cancer. TCRdb re-called the 5' RACE reads with MiXCR, one entry per CDR3 protein. The table lists about 19,000 distinct CDR3 sequences, roughly 10% of them singletons. The material was PBMCs, obtained at follow-up. The receptors originated from a female donor with early-stage non-small cell lung cancer. The CDR3 runs from the conserved cysteine through the conserved F or W. The order of the fields is clone size, V gene, J gene, D gene, CDR3 DNA, CDR3 protein. A D gene is named only where the DNA matches it firmly. Part of the rows lack a size; the others show once, few, many or a class for expanded clones.

abundance: .; v_gene: TRBV7-2; j_gene: TRBJ2-2; d_gene: .; CDR3nt: TGTGCCAGCGGGGGTGGGTACACCGGGGAGCTGTTTTTT; CDR3aa: CASGGGYTGELFF
abundance: many; v_gene: TRBV19; j_gene: TRBJ2-7; d_gene: TRBD2; CDR3nt: TGTGCCAGTAGCCCAGAGGTGGCGGGGGGCTCCTACGAGCAGTACTTC; CDR3aa: CASSPEVAGGSYEQYF
abundance: many; v_gene: TRBV12-5; j_gene: TRBJ1-1; d_gene: .; CDR3nt: TGTGCTAGTGGTTTGGTAGGGCAGCTTGAAGCTTTCTTT; CDR3aa: CASGLVGQLEAFF
abundance: many; v_gene: TRBV7-9; j_gene: TRBJ2-5; d_gene: TRBD2; CDR3nt: TGTGCCAGCAGCTTAGGGGGCGGGAGCCAAGAGACCCAGTACTTC; CDR3aa: CASSLGGGSQETQYF
abundance: many; v_gene: TRBV20-1; j_gene: TRBJ2-4; d_gene: .; CDR3nt: TGCAGTGCTCCCCCGGGACAAAACATTCAGTACTTC; CDR3aa: CSAPPGQNIQYF
abundance: .; v_gene: TRBV27; j_gene: TRBJ1-6; d_gene: TRBD1; CDR3nt: TGTGCCAGCAGTTTAGGACTAGGGGGCGGACTGTATAATTCACCCCTCCACTTT; CDR3aa: CASSLGLGGGLYNSPLHF
abundance: many; v_gene: TRBV5-1; j_gene: TRBJ2-5; d_gene: TRBD1; CDR3nt: TGCGCCAGCAGCCCCACAGGGGCCCCACAAGAGACCCAGTACTTC; CDR3aa: CASSPTGAPQETQYF
abundance: many; v_gene: TRBV4-3; j_gene: TRBJ2-2; d_gene: TRBD1; CDR3nt: TGCGCCAGCAGCTCACAGGGGGCAGCCGGGGAGCTGTTTTTT; CDR3aa: CASSSQGAAGELFF
abundance: .; v_gene: TRBV10-3; j_gene: TRBJ2-5; d_gene: .; CDR3nt: TGTGCCATCAGTGCCGGGACGGCCGAAGAGACCCAGTACTTC; CDR3aa: CAISAGTAEETQYF
abundance: few; v_gene: TRBV18; j_gene: TRBJ2-3; d_gene: TRBD1; CDR3nt: TGTGCCAGCTCACCTACAGGGGAAGATACGCAGTATTTT; CDR3aa: CASSPTGEDTQYF
abundance: .; v_gene: TRBV5-1; j_gene: TRBJ2-6; d_gene: .; CDR3nt: TGCGCCAGCACCTGGCGGTTCGACTCTGGGGCCAACGTCCTGACTTTC; CDR3aa: CASTWRFDSGANVLTF
abundance: few; v_gene: TRBV7-2; j_gene: TRBJ1-4; d_gene: .; CDR3nt: TGTGCCAGCAGCTTAGTCCCTGGACAGCTTAATGAAAAACTGTTTTTT; CDR3aa: CASSLVPGQLNEKLFF
abundance: few; v_gene: TRBV29-1; j_gene: TRBJ1-1; d_gene: TRBD1; CDR3nt: TGCAGCGCCGAGGGACAGGGGAACACTGAAGCTTTCTTT; CDR3aa: CSAEGQGNTEAFF
abundance: few; v_gene: TRBV7-9; j_gene: TRBJ2-1; d_gene: TRBD2; CDR3nt: TGTGCCAGCAGCTCCTGGACTAGCGGGAGCGGTAATGAGCAGTTCTTC; CDR3aa: CASSSWTSGSGNEQFF
abundance: many; v_gene: TRBV12-3/TRBV12-4; j_gene: TRBJ2-7; d_gene: TRBD2; CDR3nt: TGTGCCAGCCGTTTGGGGGAGGGCCGGAGCGAGCAGTACTTC; CDR3aa: CASRLGEGRSEQYF
abundance: many; v_gene: TRBV12-3/TRBV12-4; j_gene: TRBJ2-7; d_gene: TRBD2; CDR3nt: TGTGCCAGCAGTTTGACGGGGGGGCCCTACGAGCAGTACTTC; CDR3aa: CASSLTGGPYEQYF
abundance: few; v_gene: TRBV12-3/TRBV12-4; j_gene: TRBJ2-2; d_gene: TRBD1; CDR3nt: TGTGCCAGCAGTTTATGGGGGACAGGGAACACCGGGGAGCTGTTTTTT; CDR3aa: CASSLWGTGNTGELFF
abundance: many; v_gene: TRBV6-5; j_gene: TRBJ1-1; d_gene: TRBD1; CDR3nt: TGTGCCAGCAGTCCCGGACAGGCGCACACTGAAGCTTTCTTT; CDR3aa: CASSPGQAHTEAFF
abundance: once; v_gene: TRBV2; j_gene: TRBJ2-7; d_gene: .; CDR3nt: TGTGCCAGCACCCAAGATTATTTGTCCGACAACGAGCAGTACTTC; CDR3aa: CASTQDYLSDNEQYF
abundance: .; v_gene: TRBV10-2; j_gene: TRBJ2-3; d_gene: TRBD2; CDR3nt: TGCGCCAGCCGAGAAGCGGGACCTAGCACAGATACGCAGTATTTT; CDR3aa: CASREAGPSTDTQYF
abundance: .; v_gene: TRBV29-1; j_gene: TRBJ2-3; d_gene: TRBD2; CDR3nt: TGCAGCGTTGGACTAGCGAGCACAGATACGCAGTATTTT; CDR3aa: CSVGLASTDTQYF
abundance: many; v_gene: TRBV5-4; j_gene: TRBJ2-3; d_gene: .; CDR3nt: TGTGCCAGCAGCTCACGACTCAGCTCGGCAGATACGCAGTATTTT; CDR3aa: CASSSRLSSADTQYF
abundance: many; v_gene: TRBV11-2; j_gene: TRBJ1-2; d_gene: .; CDR3nt: TGTGCCAGCAGTACCACATACAGATCTACTAACTATGGCTACACCTTC; CDR3aa: CASSTTYRSTNYGYTF
abundance: many; v_gene: TRBV5-5; j_gene: TRBJ1-4; d_gene: .; CDR3nt: TGTGCCAGCAGCTTGTGGTCAACGCCGAATGAAAAACTGTTTTTT; CDR3aa: CASSLWSTPNEKLFF
abundance: many; v_gene: TRBV13; j_gene: TRBJ2-1; d_gene: .; CDR3nt: TGTGCCAGCAGCCCTGACGGGGGCCGCTCCTACAATGAGCAGTTCTTC; CDR3aa: CASSPDGGRSYNEQFF
abundance: many; v_gene: TRBV7-2; j_gene: TRBJ2-1; d_gene: .; CDR3nt: TGTGCCAGCAGCCTACAGCGCTACAATGAGCAGTTCTTC; CDR3aa: CASSLQRYNEQFF
abundance: many; v_gene: TRBV7-9; j_gene: TRBJ2-5; d_gene: .; CDR3nt: TGTGCCAGCACACCCCAATCCGGGACAACGGAGACCCAGTACTTC; CDR3aa: CASTPQSGTTETQYF
abundance: many; v_gene: TRBV6-1; j_gene: TRBJ1-2; d_gene: .; CDR3nt: TGTGCCAGCAGGAGGACGGAGGTAGACTATGGCTACACCTTC; CDR3aa: CASRRTEVDYGYTF
abundance: few; v_gene: TRBV6-2/TRBV6-3; j_gene: TRBJ2-1; d_gene: .; CDR3nt: TGTGCCAGCAGCCCGGACTCTTACAATGAGCAGTTCTTC; CDR3aa: CASSPDSYNEQFF
abundance: many; v_gene: TRBV27; j_gene: TRBJ1-4; d_gene: .; CDR3nt: TGTGCCAGCAGTTTGATAGGTGAAAAACTGTTTTTT; CDR3aa: CASSLIGEKLFF
abundance: .; v_gene: TRBV12-3/TRBV12-4; j_gene: TRBJ1-5; d_gene: .; CDR3nt: TGTGCCAGCAGTCCCTCCAGGGCAGGACAGCCCCAGCATTTT; CDR3aa: CASSPSRAGQPQHF
abundance: many; v_gene: TRBV5-4; j_gene: TRBJ1-6; d_gene: TRBD1; CDR3nt: TGTGCCAGCAGCTTGGTCCCCAACCCCGGGACAGGGAATTCACCCCTCCACTTT; CDR3aa: CASSLVPNPGTGNSPLHF
abundance: .; v_gene: TRBV10-3; j_gene: TRBJ1-2; d_gene: .; CDR3nt: TGTGCCATCAGTGACGGGGATGGCTACACCTTC; CDR3aa: CAISDGDGYTF
abundance: many; v_gene: TRBV12-5; j_gene: TRBJ2-1; d_gene: .; CDR3nt: TGTGCTAGTGGTTTGGTGGTAGCCCGAAGGATCAATGAGCAGTTCTTC; CDR3aa: CASGLVVARRINEQFF
abundance: .; v_gene: TRBV6-6; j_gene: TRBJ1-2; d_gene: .; CDR3nt: TGTGCCAGCAGTCCCTGGCCCAGCCTTGGGTACACCTTC; CDR3aa: CASSPWPSLGYTF
abundance: many; v_gene: TRBV25-1; j_gene: TRBJ2-7; d_gene: .; CDR3nt: TGTGCCAGCAGCCGGGGAGTTGCTACGTACGAGCAGTACTTC; CDR3aa: CASSRGVATYEQYF
abundance: many; v_gene: TRBV12-3/TRBV12-4; j_gene: TRBJ1-4; d_gene: TRBD1; CDR3nt: TGTGCCAGCAGTCTTAAGGGACAGGCCTATGAAAAACTGTTTTTT; CDR3aa: CASSLKGQAYEKLFF
abundance: .; v_gene: TRBV7-6; j_gene: TRBJ2-1; d_gene: TRBD2; CDR3nt: TGTGCCAGCAGCTCCCCGACTAGCGGGGGGAAGAGTGAGCAGTTCTTC; CDR3aa: CASSSPTSGGKSEQFF
abundance: many; v_gene: TRBV12-3/TRBV12-4; j_gene: TRBJ2-6; d_gene: TRBD1; CDR3nt: TGTGCCAGCAGTTCAGGACAGGGCTACAACGTCCTGACTTTC; CDR3aa: CASSSGQGYNVLTF
abundance: many; v_gene: TRBV7-9; j_gene: TRBJ2-7; d_gene: TRBD2; CDR3nt: TGTGCCAGCAGCTTAGGGACTAGCGACTCCTACGAGCAGTACTTC; CDR3aa: CASSLGTSDSYEQYF
abundance: .; v_gene: TRBV7-6; j_gene: TRBJ1-5; d_gene: .; CDR3nt: TGTGCCAGCAGCTTATCAGGCAATCAGCCCCAGCATTTT; CDR3aa: CASSLSGNQPQHF
abundance: many; v_gene: TRBV11-2; j_gene: TRBJ2-5; d_gene: TRBD2; CDR3nt: TGTGCCAGCAGCGCCGGGACTAGCTCACAAGAGACCCAGTACTTC; CDR3aa: CASSAGTSSQETQYF
abundance: many; v_gene: TRBV28; j_gene: TRBJ1-4; d_gene: TRBD1; CDR3nt: TGTGCCAGCAGTTTGTCCCGGACCCCAGGGGGTGAAAAACTGTTTTTT; CDR3aa: CASSLSRTPGGEKLFF
abundance: many; v_gene: TRBV19; j_gene: TRBJ1-6; d_gene: .; CDR3nt: TGTGCCAGTAGTATTCGGGGGGCCTATAATTCACCCCTCCACTTT; CDR3aa: CASSIRGAYNSPLHF
abundance: .; v_gene: TRBV29-1; j_gene: TRBJ2-5; d_gene: .; CDR3nt: TGCAGCGTTGAACTAAGTCGGCAAGAGACCCAGTACTTC; CDR3aa: CSVELSRQETQYF